This entry features one T cell receptor (beta chain) sequence. The antigen is not known. This sample is part of a study of blood T cells in healthy people across ages. Germline V lookup: CDR1 MNHNS, CDR2 SASEGT. The CDR3 runs to 14 residues. V trimming: 7 bases; J trimming: 4 bases; junction bases outside the gene matches: 10. Notes on the study in general: The study could not conclusively compare naive and antigen-experienced cells, given its unsorted PBMCs. Per million T cells, TCR beta diversity dropped about linearly as age rose.

For the second PCR, which ran for roughly 6 to 12 cycles, a sample-barcoded 5' primer and a J-beta primer mix were used. CDR3-containing paired-end reads numbering at least 2.5 million came from each sample. Each CDR3 protein is one row after TCRdb ran MiXCR on the 5' RACE reads. The sample yields 1.5 million to 1.9 million distinct CDR3 sequences, approximately 43% seen once. The TCR originated in a woman between 18 and 29 years old in good health. Sequenced: blood. The chain recombines TRBV6-1 with TRBJ2-7, with 7 bases fitting TRBD1. This CDR3 is CASTPGQLRYEQYF. The CDR3 bases are TGTGCCAGCACCCCGGGACAGTTGAGGTACGAGCAGTACTTC.